These 30 T cell receptor beta chains came from one sample sequenced in a study of CD8+ T cells in alopecia areata. RNA was extracted and reverse transcribed into cDNA as the sequencing template. Using immunoSEQ multiplex PCR, the repertoire was profiled, and TCRdb retains in-frame clones only, with some absent. The sample carries about 200,000 clones, 56% recorded once. The sample was CD8+ T cells sorted from blood. These receptors all come from a human donor in good health.

V and J are TRBV5-1 and TRBJ2-5, with a weak D call TRBD2 (7 bases). CDR1 is SGHRS and CDR2 is YFSETQ in the germline V gene. This CDR3 is built from 15 residues. The V and J ends lost 2 bases and 5 bases respectively, with 16 bases between them. For the CDR3, the DNA is TGCGCCAGCAGCTTAACTCCTTCGGGGGGCGAGACCCAGTACTTC. Its translation: CASSLTPSGGETQYF.

This sequence joins TRBV4-1 and TRBJ2-2, with 8 positions matching TRBD1. Germline V gene data show CDR1 as MGHRA and CDR2 as YSYEKL. The CDR3 spans 14 residues. With 5 bases clipped from V and 4 bases from J, the junction kept 3 bases outside the gene matches. The CDR3 here is CASSGTGFTGELFF. The CDR3 DNA follows: TGCGCCAGCAGCGGGACAGGATTCACCGGGGAGCTGTTTTTT.

The V call is TRBV29-1, the J call TRBJ1-3; 8 bases agree with TRBD1. The CDR3 has 14 residues. The J segment lost 4 bases and the V segment lost 3 bases, leaving 5 bases of the junction unmatched. CDR1 and CDR2 from the germline V gene are SQVTM and ANQGSEA. CDR3 in amino acids: CSVEIDRGGNTIYF. CDR3 nucleotide sequence: TGCAGCGTTGAGATCGACAGGGGAGGAAACACCATATATTTT.

The V call is TRBV29-1, the J call TRBJ2-7, with D perhaps assigned TRBD1 or TRBD2 (6 bases each). Germline V gives CDR1 SQVTM, CDR2 ANQGSEA. This CDR3 is built from 13 residues. Deletions cut 8 bases from V and 0 bases from J, with 14 bases between. CDR3 loop: CSFRGPSSYEQYF. In DNA form, the CDR3 reads TGCAGCTTCCGGGGGCCGAGCTCCTACGAGCAGTACTTC.

This chain uses TRBV10-1 with TRBJ1-2; possibly TRBD1 for D (5 bases). V was shortened by 4 bases and J by 7 bases, with 7 bases between the two germline ends. The CDR3 has 11 residues. CDR1 and CDR2 from the germline V gene are WNHNN and SYGVQD (reference sequence). The CDR3 sequence: CASSGTPGYTF. The DNA of the CDR3 is TGCGCCAGCAGTGGGACACCTGGCTACACCTTC.

The chain uses TRBV13 and TRBJ1-5; D ambiguous. Trimming pared 1 base from V and 5 bases from J, leaving 6 bases between. Germline V gene lookup returns CDR1 PRHDT and CDR2 FYEKMQ (reference sequence). The CDR3 consists of 13 residues. CDR3 coding DNA: TGTGCCAGCAGCTTAGCCCCCCATCAGCCCCAGCATTTT. Protein: CASSLAPHQPQHF.

The rearrangement joins TRBV13 to TRBJ2-7; D ambiguous. The CDR3 length is 16 residues. CDR1 and CDR2 (germline): PRHDT, FYEKMQ (reference sequence). V lost 3 bases and J 4 bases, leaving 19 bases between the germline ends. CDR3 bases: TGTGCCAGCAGCTTTCCCCAGGAAAGTAGCTCGTACGAGCAGTACTTC. Encoded protein: CASSFPQESSSYEQYF.

This clone showed up just a few times. Other DNA sequences in the sample encode the same CDR3. The CDR3 loop reads CASSSGSNQPQHF. The CDR3, as DNA: TGTGCCAGCAGCTCGGGAAGCAATCAGCCCCAGCATTTT. The V and J genes are TRBV7-9 and TRBJ1-5; D remains ambiguous. V shed 4 bases and J shed 1 base, with 5 bases lying between them. Germline V gene lookup returns CDR1 SEHNR and CDR2 FQNEAQ (reference sequence). This CDR3 is built from 13 residues.

The DNA for the CDR3 is TGCGCCAGCAGCCAGATTAGCGGGGGCTCTGGTCAGTACTTC. It codes for CASSQISGGSGQYF. This chain uses TRBV4-1 with TRBJ2-5; 9 bases agree with TRBD2. CDR3 length: 14 residues. V shed 3 bases, J shed 11 bases, and the junction held 10 bases outside the gene matches. CDR1 and CDR2 (germline): MGHRA, YSYEKL.

This clone was detected only a few times. The CDR3 region has the DNA TGCAGCGTTGGACCGGACGGGGGGCTGGAGACCCAGTACTTC. Translation gives CSVGPDGGLETQYF. The rearrangement uses TRBV29-1 and TRBJ2-5, with D possibly TRBD2 on 7 matching bases. This CDR3 contains 14 residues. Germline loops: CDR1 SQVTM, CDR2 ANQGSEA. Between the trimmed V and J ends, which lost 4 bases and 5 bases, there was a span of 17 bases.

This clone was counted a few times. V usage is TRBV6-6 and J usage is TRBJ2-3; perhaps TRBD2 as D (5 bases). This CDR3 contains 13 residues. The germline CDR1 and CDR2 sequences are MNHNY and SVGAGI (reference sequence). The ends were cut back, 2 bases at V and 3 bases at J, with 6 bases in the middle. This chain's CDR3 is CASSYRDTDTQYF. DNA of the CDR3: TGTGCCAGCAGTTACCGGGATACAGATACGCAGTATTTT.

This chain joins TRBV2 and TRBJ2-1; D not certain. CDR3 length equals 13 residues. Germline V CDR1 and CDR2: SNHLY, FYNNEI. V lost 6 bases and J lost 3, with 9 bases in between. CDR3 sequence reads: CASSLPDYNEQFF. The CDR3 DNA reads as TGTGCCAGCAGCCTACCGGACTACAATGAGCAGTTCTTC.

CDR3 sequence (DNA): TGTGCCAGCAGCGTAGGAGGGGATGGAAACATTCAGTACTTC. Residues: CASSVGGDGNIQYF. The V gene is TRBV9, the J gene TRBJ2-4; D is tentatively TRBD1 or TRBD2 (5 bases each). Looked up from germline, CDR1 is SGDLS and CDR2 is YYNGEE. V dropped 0 bases and J dropped 6 bases, with 10 bases sitting between them. The CDR3 length is 14 residues.

The rearrangement joins TRBV19 to TRBJ2-5; D gene uncertain. This CDR3 is 13 amino acids long. Germline V gene data show CDR1 as LNHDA and CDR2 as SQIVND (reference sequence). The ends were cut back, 5 bases at V and 4 bases at J, with 11 bases in the middle. In DNA, the CDR3 is TGTGCCAGTAGTCCCCGTGAGGCAGAGACCCAGTACTTC. Its translation is CASSPREAETQYF.

This chain uses TRBV30 with TRBJ1-1; D gene ambiguous. CDR1 and CDR2 (germline): GTSNPN, SVGIG (reference sequence). V lost 2 bases and J 1 base, leaving 8 bases between the germline ends. This CDR3 is 13 amino acids long. CDR3 sequence: CAWSWTRNTEAFF. The CDR3 DNA reads as TGTGCCTGGAGTTGGACTCGGAACACTGAAGCTTTCTTT.

V and J are TRBV6-5 and TRBJ1-1, with D possibly being TRBD1 (6 bases). CDR3 length: 13 amino acids. The germline V and J ends were trimmed by 8 bases and 5 bases, with 15 bases remaining between them. Germline V gives CDR1 MNHEY, CDR2 SVGAGI. For the CDR3, the DNA is TGTGCCAGCCGAGGTTGGGGGCAAACTGAAGCTTTCTTT. It translates to CASRGWGQTEAFF.

This chain links TRBV4-1 with TRBJ1-2; D is undetermined. This CDR3 spans 18 amino acids. Trimming stripped 0 bases from V and 6 bases from J, with 23 bases between. The germline CDR1 and CDR2 sequences are MGHRA and YSYEKL. The CDR3 DNA reads as TGCGCCAGCAGCCAAGATGCCCCCTCCGGGCTCGGGAGGGATGGCTACACCTTC. This sequence encodes CASSQDAPSGLGRDGYTF.

This chain connects TRBV15 to TRBJ1-2, with 8 bases aligning to TRBD1. The CDR3 sequence is 17 residues long. Germline lookup yields CDR1 LNHNV and CDR2 YYDKDF (reference sequence). J gave up 0 bases and V 5 bases, and 11 bases lay outside the gene matches. CDR3 protein: CATSDDPLDRANYGYTF. CDR3 nucleotides: TGTGCCACCAGCGACGACCCTCTGGACAGGGCTAACTATGGCTACACCTTC.

V usage is TRBV11-1 and J usage is TRBJ2-5, with 12 bases matching TRBD2. From germline, CDR1 is SGHAT and CDR2 FQDESV (reference sequence). V was clipped by 4 bases and J by 3 bases; unmatched bases: 3. The CDR3 consists of 15 residues. CDR3 region: CASSWPSGGEETQYF. CDR3 in DNA: TGTGCCAGCAGCTGGCCTAGCGGGGGGGAAGAGACCCAGTACTTC.

This clone was found a few times. This rearrangement joins TRBV14 to TRBJ1-5; D remains ambiguous. V lost 1 base and J 2 bases, leaving 6 bases between the germline ends. Germline V CDR1 and CDR2: SGHDN, FVKESK. This CDR3 spans 14 amino acids. The CDR3 sequence is CASSQGGGNQPQHF. The DNA of the CDR3 is TGTGCCAGCAGCCAAGGAGGCGGCAATCAGCCCCAGCATTTT.

The chain is built from TRBV1 and TRBJ2-2; the table names TRBD2, a call not compared with the DNA. TRBV1 is deemed a pseudogene. The CDR3 consists of 18 residues. This chain's CDR3 is CTSSQSGLAGGQTGELFF. CDR3 nucleotide sequence: TGCACCAGCAGCCAATCGGGACTAGCGGGGGGGCAAACCGGGGAGCTGTTTTTT.

This sequence joins TRBV7-9 and TRBJ2-7; possibly TRBD1 for D (5 bases). Per the germline V gene, CDR1 is SEHNR and CDR2 is FQNEAQ (reference sequence). This CDR3 contains 12 residues. Trimming removed 5 bases from V and 4 bases from J, with 9 bases in between. CDR3 DNA sequence: TGTGCCAGCAGCCTCAGGGATTACGAGCAGTACTTC. Translating it yields CASSLRDYEQYF.

The rearrangement joins TRBV7-8 to TRBJ2-3; D is possibly TRBD2 (6 bases). V dropped 0 bases and J dropped 4 bases, with 17 bases sitting between them. The CDR3 has 17 residues. CDR1 is SGHVS and CDR2 is FQNEAQ in the germline V gene. The CDR3 DNA follows: TGTGCCAGCAGCTTAGCGCTCGGGGGTTTGAGCGCAGATACGCAGTATTTT. Its translation is CASSLALGGLSADTQYF.

The gene calls are TRBV25-1 and TRBJ1-1; 8 positions match TRBD1. Looked up from germline, CDR1 is MGHDK and CDR2 is SYGVNS. CDR3 length: 14 amino acids. The V gene end was trimmed by 5 bases and the J gene end by 3 bases; junction bases not matched to a gene: 5. CDR3 in DNA: TGTGCCAGCAGTCGGACAGGGAGGGACACTGAAGCTTTCTTT. This encodes CASSRTGRDTEAFF.

This clone has more than one count but fewer than ten. This rearrangement joins TRBV7-9 to TRBJ2-1; maybe TRBD1 (7 bases). Trimming stripped 10 bases from V and 7 bases from J, with 17 bases between. The CDR3 is made up of 13 amino acids. Germline CDR1 SEHNR, CDR2 FQNEAQ (reference sequence). The CDR3 loop is CAIRTGGTNEQFF. The CDR3 DNA is TGTGCCATTCGGACAGGAGGGACAAATGAGCAGTTCTTC.

The sample holds one count of this clone. This chain links TRBV13 with TRBJ2-1, with 7 positions matching TRBD1. Losses at the gene ends were 5 bases for V and 4 bases for J; bases not matched to a gene: 5. CDR1 is PRHDT, CDR2 FYEKMQ, per germline (reference sequence). The CDR3 sequence is 14 residues long. DNA for the CDR3: TGTGCCAGCAGCACCCGGGACAGTTACAATGAGCAGTTCTTC. Translation: CASSTRDSYNEQFF.

The table lists this clone with a count of one. The gene calls are TRBV30 and TRBJ2-2; D tentatively reads TRBD1 or TRBD2 (5 bases each). The CDR3 length is 14 residues. V gave up 1 base and J gave up 7 bases, with 13 bases separating them. CDR1 is GTSNPN, CDR2 SVGIG, per germline (reference sequence). The CDR3 protein is CAWSGGMHNGELFF. The CDR3 nucleotides read TGTGCCTGGAGTGGGGGGATGCACAACGGGGAGCTGTTTTTT.

The chain recombines TRBV7-9 with TRBJ1-1; TRBD1 might be the D (5 bases). V lost 6 bases and J lost 7, with 21 bases in between. Germline CDR1 reads SEHNR; CDR2 reads FQNEAQ (reference sequence). The CDR3 extends over 15 amino acids. The CDR3 coding sequence is TGTGCCAGCAGTGGAGCGACAGTAATAGGTATTGAAGCTTTCTTT. This encodes CASSGATVIGIEAFF. Full variable domain (missing parts from reference TRBV7-9 and TRBJ1-1): DTGVSQNPRHKITKRGQNVTFRCDPISEHNRLYWYRQTLGQGPEFLTYFQNEAQLEKSRLLSDRFSAERPKGSFSTLEIQRTEQGDSAMYLCASSGATVIGIEAFFGQGTRLTVV.

The chain employs TRBV9 and TRBJ2-5, with 8 bases matching TRBD2. V lost 3 bases and J lost 5; bases outside the gene matches: 9. The CDR3 runs 15 residues. Looked up from germline, CDR1 is SGDLS and CDR2 is YYNGEE. In DNA form, the CDR3 reads TGTGCCAGCAGCGAGGGAGCGGGGGCCCGGGAGACCCAGTACTTC. Its protein is CASSEGAGARETQYF.

The chain recombines TRBV5-6 with TRBJ1-1; D not resolved. Trimming took 1 base from V and 5 from J, leaving 12 bases between them. This CDR3 has 14 residues. Germline lookup yields CDR1 SGHDT and CDR2 YYEEEE. The CDR3 region has the DNA TGTGCCAGCAGCTTGTCGTTGGGTGGGACTGAAGCTTTCTTT. Translating it yields CASSLSLGGTEAFF.